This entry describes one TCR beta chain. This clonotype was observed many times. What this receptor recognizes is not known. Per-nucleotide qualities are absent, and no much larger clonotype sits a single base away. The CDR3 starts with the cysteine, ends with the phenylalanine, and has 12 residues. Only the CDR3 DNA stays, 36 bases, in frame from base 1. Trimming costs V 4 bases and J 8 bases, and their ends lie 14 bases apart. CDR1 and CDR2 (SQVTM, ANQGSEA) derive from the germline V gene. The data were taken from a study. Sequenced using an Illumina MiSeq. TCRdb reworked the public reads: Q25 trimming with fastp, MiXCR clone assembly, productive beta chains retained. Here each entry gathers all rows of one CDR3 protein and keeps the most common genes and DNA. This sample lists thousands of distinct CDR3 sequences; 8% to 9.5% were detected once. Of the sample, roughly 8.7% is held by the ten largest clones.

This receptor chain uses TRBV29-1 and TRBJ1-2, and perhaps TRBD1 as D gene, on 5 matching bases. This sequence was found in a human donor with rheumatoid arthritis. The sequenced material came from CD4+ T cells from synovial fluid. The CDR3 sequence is CSVVGGDGGYTF. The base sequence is TGCAGCGTTGTTGGGGGTGATGGCGGCTACACCTTC.